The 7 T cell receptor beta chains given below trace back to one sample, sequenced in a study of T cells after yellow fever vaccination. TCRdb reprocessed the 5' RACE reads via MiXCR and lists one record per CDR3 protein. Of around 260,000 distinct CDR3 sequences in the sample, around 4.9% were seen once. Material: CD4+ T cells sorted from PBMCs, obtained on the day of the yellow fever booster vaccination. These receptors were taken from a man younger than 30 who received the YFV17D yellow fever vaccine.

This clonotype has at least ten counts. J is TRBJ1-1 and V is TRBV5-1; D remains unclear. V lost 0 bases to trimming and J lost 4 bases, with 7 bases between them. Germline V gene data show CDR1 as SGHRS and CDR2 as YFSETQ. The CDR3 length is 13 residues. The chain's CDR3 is CASSLALSTEAFF. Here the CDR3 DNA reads TGCGCCAGCAGCTTGGCCTTGAGCACTGAAGCTTTCTTT.

The CDR3, as DNA: TGCGCCAGCAGCTTGGGGCTACAGGGTACGCAGTATTTT. Translated: CASSLGLQGTQYF. The V gene is TRBV5-1, the J gene TRBJ2-3; a weak D match, TRBD1 (6 bases). CDR1 and CDR2 from the germline V gene are SGHRS and YFSETQ. Trimming pared 0 bases from V and 8 bases from J, leaving 10 bases between. CDR3 size: 13 residues.

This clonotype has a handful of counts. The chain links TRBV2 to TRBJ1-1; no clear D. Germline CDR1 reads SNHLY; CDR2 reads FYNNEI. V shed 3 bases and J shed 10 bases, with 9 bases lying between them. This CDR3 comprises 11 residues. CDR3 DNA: TGTGCCAGCAGTGAGTCCCTTCTAGCTTTCTTT. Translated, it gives CASSESLLAFF.

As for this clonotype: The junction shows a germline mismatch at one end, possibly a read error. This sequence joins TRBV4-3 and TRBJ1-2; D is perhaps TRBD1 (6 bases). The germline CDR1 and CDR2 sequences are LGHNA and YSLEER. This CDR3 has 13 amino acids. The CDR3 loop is CASSQDFLGGADF. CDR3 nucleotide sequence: TGCGCCAGCAGCCAAGATTTTTTGGGGGGCGCAGACTTC.

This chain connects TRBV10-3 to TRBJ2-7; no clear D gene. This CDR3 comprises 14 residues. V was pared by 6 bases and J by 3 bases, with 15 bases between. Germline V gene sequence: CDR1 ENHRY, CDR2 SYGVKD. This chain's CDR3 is CAIRSGVAGYEQYV. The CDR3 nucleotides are TGTGCCATCAGATCTGGAGTTGCCGGCTACGAGCAGTACGTC.

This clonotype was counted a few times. The CDR3 DNA reads as TGTGCCAGCAGCGAGGGGGGGGATGGCTACACCTTC. Translating gives CASSEGGDGYTF. V usage is TRBV6-1 and J usage is TRBJ1-2; D perhaps matches TRBD1 (6 bases). V was clipped by 6 bases and J by 6 bases, with 11 bases between them. Per germline, CDR1 MNHNS and CDR2 SASEGT. The CDR3 length is 12 residues.

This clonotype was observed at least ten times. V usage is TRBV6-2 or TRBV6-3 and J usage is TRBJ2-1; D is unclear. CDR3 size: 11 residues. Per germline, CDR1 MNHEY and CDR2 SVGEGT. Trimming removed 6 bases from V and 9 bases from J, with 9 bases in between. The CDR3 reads CASRGYTEQFF. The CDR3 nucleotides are TGTGCCAGCAGGGGATATACTGAGCAGTTCTTC.